This T cell receptor beta chain was observed in a study of blood T cell repertoires in COVID-19 (dated by TCRdb to 2018 to 2020). Notes on the research overall: Samples covering the acute and convalescent phases of COVID-19 were provided by collaborators in the United States, Italy and Spain. Where available, HLA class I and class II types were obtained from metadata supplied by the sample provider rather than from assay-based typing. Sample metadata almost always included a de-identified subject ID, COVID-19 status, age in years and sex. The prospective study material was composed of cDNA or gDNA derived from T cells, B-cell-depleted T cells, or PBMCs. The dataset comprised deeply sampled blood TCRbeta repertoires from subjects exposed to, actively infected with, or recovered from COVID-19. Samples came from the ongoing ImmuneRACE study (first 160 participants) plus 1,254 subjects from 6 global collaborators. The repertoires were released in a freely available public database intended as a resource for research on the immune response to SARS-CoV-2.

One collaborating source in Seattle enrolled patients during active infection and followed them longitudinally through the course of disease. Whole blood was collected in K2EDTA tubes by collaborating institutions according to the institutions' own protocols. Collaborator samples were shipped for TCRbeta analysis as frozen whole blood, isolated PBMCs, or DNA extracted from either sample type. Overall results and qualifications from the work: How much clinical and demographic metadata was included differed by source and by participant, and the metadata was provided uncurated.

To note about this clone: This receptor's antigen is unknown. Nothing much larger sits one base from this clone, and base qualities are not available.

The immunoSEQ Assay, a bias-controlled multiplex PCR, was used to amplify TCRbeta CDR3 regions from genomic DNA. Concerning the study's data processing: The number of nucleated cells in each sample was estimated from the amplification of reference gene primers within the assay. To quantify the absolute abundance of each unique TCRbeta CDR3 rearrangement, sequence reads were collapsed and filtered. For each sample, productive Simpson clonality was calculated as the square root of Simpson's diversity index over productive rearrangements. Here the immuneACCESS table is served through TCRdb, limited to in-frame sequences with V and J called. Missing clones are a known gap in these copies; in checked studies unresolved V genes cover under half, and the rest lacks a known reason. D and trimming come from the DNA, and the V and J calls and clone size come from that table. In all, the sample holds about 200,000 clones, and nearly 90% of those were seen once. Roughly a sixth of the sample is in the top ten clones.

This receptor was obtained from a man aged 50-59 years with COVID-19, enrolled during active disease. The source material was peripheral blood.

CDR3 region: CASSLAGTGKQPQHF. The bases are TGTGCCAGCAGCTTAGCGGGGACAGGGAAACAGCCCCAGCATTTT. The rearrangement combines TRBV7-9 with TRBJ1-5; 9 of the junction bases match TRBD1. Taken from cysteine to phenylalanine, the CDR3 has 15 residues. Kept here is only the CDR3 DNA, which spans 45 bases and is read in frame from base 1. Trimming takes 0 bases off V and 7 bases off J; junction bases not matched to a gene: 4. As encoded in the germline V gene (reference sequence), CDR1 is SEHNR while CDR2 is FQNEAQ.